The clone carrying this TCR beta chain was seen more than once but under ten times. The antigen is not known. It was uncontrolled infection, other autoimmune disease, pregnancy or lactation that excluded patients. This sample is drawn from a study of T cells in Graves' hyperthyroidism and ophthalmopathy. Study conclusions and caveats: Researchers found most expanded thyroid clonotypes above 0.001 in blood as well.

The investigators amplified TCR beta CDR3 regions from RNA transcripts. TCR CDR3 regions were first amplified by RT-PCR with HTBI primers. TCRdb reprocessed the multiplex PCR reads with MiXCR, giving one entry per CDR3 protein. This table holds around 400,000 distinct CDR3 sequences, less than 20% found once. The CDR3 consists of 15 residues. Trimming at V came to 4 bases and at J to 4 bases, leaving 4 bases not matched to a gene. The germline CDR1 and CDR2 sequences are SGHAT and FQNNGV. The sequenced sample consisted of blood. The V and J genes are TRBV11-2 and TRBJ2-1, with TRBD2 identical over 10 bases. The receptor's source is a woman aged 18-30 years with Graves' hyperthyroidism that later progressed to Graves' ophthalmopathy. This CDR3 is CASSWTSGTYNEQFF. In nucleotides, the CDR3 is TGTGCCAGCAGCTGGACTAGCGGAACATACAATGAGCAGTTCTTC.